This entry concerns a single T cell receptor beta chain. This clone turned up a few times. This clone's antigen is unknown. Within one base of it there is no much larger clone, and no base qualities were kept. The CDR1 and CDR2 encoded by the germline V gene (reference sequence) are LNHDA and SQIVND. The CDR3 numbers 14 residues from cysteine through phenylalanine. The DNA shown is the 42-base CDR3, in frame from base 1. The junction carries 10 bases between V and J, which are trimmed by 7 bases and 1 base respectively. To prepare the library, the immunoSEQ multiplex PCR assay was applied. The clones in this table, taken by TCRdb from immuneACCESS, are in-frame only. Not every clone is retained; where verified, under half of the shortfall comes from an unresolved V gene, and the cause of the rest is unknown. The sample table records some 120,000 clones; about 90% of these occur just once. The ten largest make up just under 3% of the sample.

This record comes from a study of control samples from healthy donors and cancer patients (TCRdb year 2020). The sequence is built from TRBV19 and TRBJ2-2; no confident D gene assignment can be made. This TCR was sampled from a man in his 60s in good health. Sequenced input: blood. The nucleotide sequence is TGTGCCAGTACTACCCGGAAGAACACCGGGGAGCTGTTTTTT. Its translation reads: CASTTRKNTGELFF.